This T cell receptor beta chain comes out of a study of shared clonotypes between healthy human individuals. Study overall: Three plates were used per donor for CD4 naive, three for CD4 memory, two for CD8 naive and one for CD8 memory. The study, taken as a whole, reports: About 5% was the fraction of naive CD4 clonotypes found shared across four donors.

Naive CD8 cells lacked CD45RO and underwent positive selection for CCR7, leaving out terminally differentiated effector memory CD45RA+ cells. About this clone: Its specificity is not known.

The CDR3 runs 16 residues. V lost 4 bases and J lost 5, with 21 bases in between. Germline CDR1 and CDR2: SGHNT and YYREEE (reference sequence). Here immunoSEQ multiplex PCR was the method, and the copy in TCRdb shows in-frame clones only, minus some. The data show millions of clones, about 95% seen once. The rearrangement uses TRBV5-4 and TRBJ1-2; D gene uncertain. Specimen: naive CD8+ T cells sorted from blood. The TCR comes from a young man in good health. The CDR3 is CASSPNRPNPIYGYTF. DNA of the CDR3: TGTGCCAGCAGCCCAAACAGACCGAATCCCATTTATGGCTACACCTTC.